These 8 T cell receptor beta chains share one sample of origin, sequenced in a study of Ad26.COV2.S vaccination and SARS-CoV-2 variants. As to treatment: 15 to 20 received Ad26.COV2.S at low or high dose, single or two shots; five or six received placebo; per-sample allocation not given. Sampling occurred on day 63 after the first vaccine or placebo injection. Method: immunoSEQ multiplex PCR; TCRdb's copy keeps in-frame clones and lacks some. The sample has 300,000 to 400,000 clones, roughly nine tenths seen once. The sequencing here drew on peripheral blood, taken in a trial of Ad26.COV2.S vaccine versus placebo. Every receptor here comes from a person aged 18 to 65 who received the Ad26.COV2.S COVID-19 vaccine or a placebo.

J is TRBJ1-1 and V is TRBV10-3, with D maybe TRBD1 (6 bases). This CDR3 has 14 amino acids. Trimming cost V 5 bases and J 2 bases, with 12 bases left between them. CDR1 and CDR2 (germline): ENHRY, SYGVKD. The CDR3, as DNA: TGTGCCATCAGTACACAGGGAACAAACACTGAAGCTTTCTTT. Residues: CAISTQGTNTEAFF.

This rearrangement joins TRBV27 to TRBJ2-1; 10 bases are a match to TRBD2. CDR3 size: 16 residues. The germline gives CDR1 MNHEY, CDR2 SMNVEV (reference sequence). The V segment lost 6 bases and the J segment 2 bases; nucleotides outside the gene matches: 7. The CDR3 DNA is TGTGCCAGCAGCTCAGCGGGAGGGCCCACCTACAATGAGCAGTTCTTC. It yields the protein CASSSAGGPTYNEQFF.

This chain connects TRBV7-9 to TRBJ2-7; tentative D call: TRBD1 (5 bases). V was clipped by 4 bases and J by 2 bases, with 12 bases between them. Germline CDR1 is SEHNR and CDR2 is FQNEAQ (reference sequence). The CDR3 loop spans 14 amino acids. In DNA, the CDR3 is TGTGCCAGCAGCTACCTGACAGAACCCTACGAGCAGTACGTC. This translates into CASSYLTEPYEQYV.

The J gene is TRBJ1-2, the V gene TRBV28; weak D call: TRBD1 (5 bases). The CDR3 consists of 15 residues. V was trimmed by 2 bases and J by 4 bases, leaving 14 bases between them. In germline, CDR1 is MDHEN, CDR2 SYDVKM. The CDR3 region has the DNA TGTGCCAGCAGTTTAGGGGGAGGACAATTCTATGGCTACACCTTC. Encoded protein: CASSLGGGQFYGYTF.

V gene TRBV10-2 combines with J gene TRBJ1-1, with 9 bases that match TRBD1. CDR3 size: 14 residues. V lost 6 bases, J lost 2 bases, and 4 bases stayed unmatched. Germline V gives CDR1 WSHSY, CDR2 SAAADI. The chain's CDR3 is CASRITGGNTEAFF. The CDR3 DNA reads as TGCGCCAGCAGAATTACAGGGGGCAACACTGAAGCTTTCTTT.

This chain's CDR3 is CASSLVRLGVSTDTQYF. Written as DNA, the CDR3 is TGTGCCAGCAGCTTAGTAAGGTTGGGGGTTAGCACAGATACGCAGTATTTT. This chain joins TRBV11-2 and TRBJ2-3; the D call may be TRBD1 or TRBD2 (5 bases each). In germline, CDR1 is SGHAT, CDR2 FQNNGV. The CDR3 extends over 17 amino acids. V lost 1 base and J 0 bases, leaving 14 bases between the germline ends.

The rearrangement links TRBV4-1 to TRBJ2-2; TRBD2 aligns across 7 bases. The junction had 13 bases not matched to a gene; V was cut back by 5 bases and J by 4 bases. The CDR3 runs 17 residues. In germline, CDR1 is MGHRA, CDR2 YSYEKL. CDR3 residues: CASSIRRAGSFTGELFF. As DNA, the CDR3 is TGCGCCAGCAGCATCCGTAGAGCGGGGAGCTTCACCGGGGAGCTGTTTTTT.

CDR3 nucleotide sequence: TGTGCCAGCAGCGTGAGCGGGAGACAAGAGACCCAGTACTTC. Translating gives CASSVSGRQETQYF. The V and J genes are TRBV21-1 and TRBJ2-5; the table gives TRBD2 as D, unverified against the DNA. TRBV21-1 is a documented pseudogene. CDR3 length: 14 amino acids.